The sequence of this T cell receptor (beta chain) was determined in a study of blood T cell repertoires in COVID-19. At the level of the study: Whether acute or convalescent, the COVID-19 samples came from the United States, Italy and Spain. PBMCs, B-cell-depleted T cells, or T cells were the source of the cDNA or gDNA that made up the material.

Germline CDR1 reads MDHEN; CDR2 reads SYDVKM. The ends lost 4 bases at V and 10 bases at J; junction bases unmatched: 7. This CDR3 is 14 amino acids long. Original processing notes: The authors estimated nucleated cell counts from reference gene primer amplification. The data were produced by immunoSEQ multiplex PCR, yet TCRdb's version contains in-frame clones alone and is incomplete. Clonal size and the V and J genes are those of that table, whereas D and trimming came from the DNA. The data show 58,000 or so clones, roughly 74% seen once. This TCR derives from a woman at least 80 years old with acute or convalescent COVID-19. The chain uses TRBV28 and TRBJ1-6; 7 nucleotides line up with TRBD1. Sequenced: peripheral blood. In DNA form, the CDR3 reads TGTGCCAGCAGTTCGAGACAGGGACCCTCACCCCTCCACTTT. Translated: CASSSRQGPSPLHF.